This T cell receptor (beta chain) appears in the sequencing data of a study of blood T cell repertoires in COVID-19. As originally analysed: It was from reference gene primer amplification that nucleated cell counts were estimated. Sequencing was performed with immunoSEQ multiplex PCR; in TCRdb, only in-frame clones are kept and a portion is missing. Clone size and the V and J calls come from that table; the DNA yielded D and trimming. Altogether approximately 230,000 clones are present, around 88% being singletons, with the ten largest covering roughly 15%. Per germline, CDR1 KGHDR and CDR2 SFDVKD. The J segment lost 6 bases and the V segment lost 4 bases, leaving 4 bases of the junction unmatched. This CDR3 is 14 amino acids long. Participants, about 18 to 100 years old, spanned about 26 US areas.

The sequence came from a woman aged 45-65 years with acute COVID-19. V is TRBV24-1 and J is TRBJ2-1, with TRBD1 matching over 8 bases. The sequencing input was PBMCs or T cells enriched from blood (not recorded which). The DNA of the CDR3 is TGTGCCACCAGTGACTCAGGACAGGGCAATGAGCAGTTCTTC. This encodes CATSDSGQGNEQFF.